This TCR beta chain was retrieved from a study of immune evolution from preneoplasia to lung adenocarcinoma. Points on this clone: The target antigen is unknown. The sample holds other DNA sequences that translate to the same CDR3.

General observations from the study: T cell clonality was higher in KRAS-mutant than EGFR-mutant or wild-type nodules.

Germline trimming cut 4 bases from V and 2 bases from J; bases unmatched to any gene: 10. Per the germline V gene, CDR1 is SGHTA and CDR2 is FQGNSA. This CDR3 contains 17 residues. Assay: immunoSEQ multiplex PCR; the TCRdb copy retains only in-frame clones and omits some. Of over 11,000 clones in the sample, 75% to 90% are singletons; the top ten hold over 4.5%. Nucleic acids came from premalignant or tumor cells enriched by macro-dissection. This clonotype was obtained from a person aged 65 to 79 with lung adenocarcinoma. The rearrangement links TRBV7-2 to TRBJ2-7, with TRBD1 identical over 11 bases. The sample was FFPE minimally invasive lung adenocarcinoma tissue. CDR3 in amino acids: CASSSRPPGQGAYEQYF. The CDR3 coding sequence is TGTGCCAGCAGCTCCCGACCGCCGGGACAGGGGGCCTACGAGCAGTACTTC.